One sample yielded the 3 T cell receptor beta chains listed below, sequenced in a study of cytomegalovirus exposure and HLA in healthy donors. PCR was performed using 60 Vbeta and 13 Jbeta primers. Measured with immunoSEQ multiplex PCR; TCRdb has only the in-frame clones, and not every one. The table shows under 150,000 clones, with about 72% occurring only once. Material for sequencing was PBMCs. These TCRs come from a man between 40 and 49 years old in good health and CMV-seronegative.

A few counts support this clone. This chain connects TRBV6-5 to TRBJ1-6, with TRBD1 matching over 7 bases. CDR1 is MNHEY, CDR2 SVGAGI, per germline. The CDR3 has 15 amino acids. V was clipped by 5 bases and J by 10 bases; unmatched bases: 11. The CDR3 loop reads CASSRQGIGWSPLHF. CDR3 coding DNA: TGTGCCAGCAGTCGACAGGGAATCGGCTGGTCACCCCTCCACTTT.

The rearrangement links TRBV12-2 to TRBJ2-1; TRBD2 is taken as the D call from the table, unchecked against the DNA. TRBV12-2 is flagged as a pseudogene. The CDR3 covers 15 residues. The DNA for the CDR3 is TGTGCAAGTCGCTTAGCGGCTAGCGGGGCCAATGAGCAGTTCTTC. Protein product: CASRLAASGANEQFF.

The rearrangement links TRBV5-1 to TRBJ2-2; D may be TRBD1 (5 bases). V lost 3 bases and J 3 bases, leaving 15 bases between the germline ends. CDR1 is SGHRS and CDR2 is YFSETQ in the germline V gene. This CDR3 has 16 amino acids. The CDR3 nucleotides are TGCGCCAGCAGCTCCTCTCAGGGTGCCGACACCGGGGAGCTGTTTTTT. Protein sequence: CASSSSQGADTGELFF.